This T cell receptor beta chain was identified during a study of T cells expressing NK-cell markers (dated by TCRdb to the early 2020s). With respect to the entire study: In sorted CD3+CD56+NKG2C+, CD3+CD56+NKG2C- and CD3+CD56-NKG2C+ T-cell subsets from about 8 donors, TCR beta-chain repertoires were profiled. Of the eight sequenced donors, seven were found to be HCMV-seropositive and one was found to be HCMV-seronegative. The eight sequenced donors were randomly selected healthy volunteers, three men and five women. Libraries were sequenced as 2 x 150 bp reads on Illumina HiSeq 2000/2500, MiSeq or NextSeq. The investigation overall reported the following: It remained unclear whether the expanded NKG2C-expressing T cell clones were specific for HCMV antigens. Those dominant clonotypes were again the most abundant among CD3+CD56-NKG2C+ cells in a few donors, at roughly 25-65%. In six donors, the dominant CD3+CD56+NKG2C+ clonotypes were among the top 10 CD8+ clonotypes and accounted for roughly 1.0-7.0% of CD8+ T cells.

Looking up the germline V gene yields CDR1 SGHRS and CDR2 YFSETQ. The CDR3 starts with the cysteine, ends with the phenylalanine, and has 16 residues. No DNA appears here. HCMV serostatus was determined by detecting HCMV-specific IgG in serum with a commercial ELISA kit. Peripheral blood mononuclear cells were isolated from blood by Ficoll density gradient centrifugation. The sample was run on an Illumina HiSeq 2000. TCR beta cDNA libraries were prepared using 5'RACE template switching, which introduced a universal primer site and unique molecular identifiers. cDNA synthesis was primed from the TCR beta constant segment and was followed by two successive PCR amplification steps. The authors' pipeline ran thus. MIGEC handled demultiplexing of the reads and grouping by UMI, while MiTCR was used to assemble and quantify clonotypes. To exclude erroneous sequences, any TCR cDNA sequence not supported by at least two reads was discarded. The tcR package was used for downstream repertoire analysis, with clonotypes matched between fractions based on CDR3 nucleotide sequence plus V segment. VDJmatch was used to annotate antigen specificity against VDJdb, with one amino acid substitution allowed in CDR3. Each entry corresponds to one CDR3 protein sequence from reads that TCRdb reprocessed, and DNA is not given. TCRdb's processing, not the authors' own work, is the source of the V and J calls. The sample's records list around 280,000 distinct CDR3 sequences. The ten largest clones add up to under 0.5% of the sample.

Of note for this clonotype: Its cognate antigen has yet to be identified.

The sample taken for sequencing was blood T cells: a sorted CD56 or NKG2C T cell subset, CD4+ or CD8+ T cells, or bulk PBMC T cells (not recorded which). This TCR was recovered from a man aged 18 to 30 in good health. Donor details come from another sample of the same person, matched by shared clones. This chain is built from TRBV5-1 and TRBJ2-5; TCRdb picks TRBD2, but there is no DNA to check that call. The CDR3 reads as follows: CASRRLAGESRETQYF.